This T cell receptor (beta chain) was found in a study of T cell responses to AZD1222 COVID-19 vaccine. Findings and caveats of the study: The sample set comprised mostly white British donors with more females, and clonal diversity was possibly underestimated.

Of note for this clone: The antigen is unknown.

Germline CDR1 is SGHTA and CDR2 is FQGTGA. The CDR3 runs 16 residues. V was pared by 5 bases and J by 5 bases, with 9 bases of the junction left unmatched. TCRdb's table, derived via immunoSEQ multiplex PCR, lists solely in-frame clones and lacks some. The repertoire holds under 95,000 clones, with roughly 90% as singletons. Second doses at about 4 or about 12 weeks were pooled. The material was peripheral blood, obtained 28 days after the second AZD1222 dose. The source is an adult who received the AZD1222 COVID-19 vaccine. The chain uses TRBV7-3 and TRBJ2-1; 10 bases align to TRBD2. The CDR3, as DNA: TGTGCCAGCAGCAGAACTGGACTAGCGGCTAACAATGAGCAGTTCTTC. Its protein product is CASSRTGLAANNEQFF.